What follows are 28 T cell receptor beta chains derived from one specimen sequenced in a study of control samples from healthy donors and cancer patients. The assay was immunoSEQ multiplex PCR, and TCRdb's table has in-frame clones only and misses some. The top ten hold approximately 8% of the sample, which has under 150,000 clones, 85% to 90% seen once. The sample was PBMCs. The receptors were gathered from a man aged 45 to 65 with head and neck cancer.

The chain carries TRBV6-5 and TRBJ2-3; 9 bases align to TRBD2. Trimming removed 6 bases from V and 6 bases from J; junction bases left unmatched: 10. The germline V gene encodes CDR1 MNHEY and CDR2 SVGAGI. CDR3 size: 15 residues. The CDR3: CASRSAGLASDTQYF. The CDR3 DNA sequence: TGTGCCAGCAGGTCAGCGGGACTAGCTTCGGATACGCAGTATTTT.

V usage is TRBV12-3 or TRBV12-4 and J usage is TRBJ1-2; D gene ambiguous. This CDR3 region has 12 residues. Deletions cut 4 bases from V and 5 bases from J, with 8 bases between. The CDR3 spells CASSSEGYGYTF. CDR3 sequence (DNA): TGTGCCAGCAGTTCAGAAGGTTATGGCTACACCTTC.

The chain carries TRBV9 and TRBJ1-1; D possibly corresponds to TRBD1 (5 bases). The CDR3 is 11 residues long. Germline CDR1 is SGDLS and CDR2 is YYNGEE. V lost 4 bases to trimming and J lost 8 bases, with 9 bases between them. In DNA form, the CDR3 reads TGTGCCAGCAGCTTAGAGGGGGAAGCTTTCTTT. It specifies CASSLEGEAFF.

The chain couples TRBV12-3 or TRBV12-4 to TRBJ2-1; a weak D match, TRBD1 (5 bases). The CDR3 loop spans 13 amino acids. V was shortened by 6 bases and J by 4 bases, with 10 bases between the two germline ends. This CDR3 reads CASRLDSYNEQFF. The CDR3 coding sequence is TGTGCCAGCAGACTCGACAGTTACAATGAGCAGTTCTTC.

This clone appeared a few times. This chain links TRBV18 with TRBJ2-2; tentative D call: TRBD1 (6 bases). The ends were cut back, 0 bases at V and 4 bases at J, with 9 bases in the middle. CDR3 length: 15 amino acids. Germline V gene lookup returns CDR1 KGHSH and CDR2 LQKENI. CDR3 sequence reads: CASSPPAGVTGELFF. The DNA for the CDR3 is TGTGCCAGCTCACCACCGGCAGGGGTCACCGGGGAGCTGTTTTTT.

The genes are TRBV5-1 and TRBJ1-6; D gene uncertain. Deletions cut 4 bases from V and 7 bases from J, with 12 bases between. The CDR3 sequence is 14 residues long. Germline assignment: CDR1 SGHRS and CDR2 YFSETQ. The CDR3 DNA is TGCGCCAGCAGCCTCGACCTGGGAAATTCACCCCTCCACTTT. Translated, it gives CASSLDLGNSPLHF.

The chain recombines TRBV5-4 with TRBJ2-7; D not resolved. Trimming stripped 2 bases from V and 0 bases from J, with 9 bases between. CDR1 is SGHNT, CDR2 YYREEE, per germline (reference sequence). This CDR3 is 14 amino acids long. As DNA, the CDR3 is TGTGCCAGCAGCTTCGACACGAGCTCCTACGAGCAGTACTTC. This sequence encodes CASSFDTSSYEQYF.

This rearrangement joins TRBV6-6 to TRBJ1-2; maybe TRBD1 (5 bases). The CDR3 is 15 amino acids. CDR1 is MNHNY and CDR2 is SVGAGI in the germline V gene (reference sequence). Deletions cut 4 bases from V and 8 bases from J, with 20 bases between. CDR3 sequence: CASSSQGVGGDGYTF. The DNA for the CDR3 is TGTGCCAGCAGTTCCCAGGGTGTAGGAGGGGACGGCTACACCTTC.

The V gene is TRBV2, the J gene TRBJ2-1, with 10 positions matching TRBD2. The CDR3 length is 14 residues. V trimming: 8 bases; J trimming: 2 bases; junction bases outside the gene matches: 3. Germline-derived CDR1 and CDR2 are SNHLY and FYNNEI. The DNA for the CDR3 is TGTGCCAGCCCGAGCGGGGGGGCCTACAATGAGCAGTTCTTC. This codes for CASPSGGAYNEQFF.

This chain links TRBV19 with TRBJ2-2; D gene ambiguous. With 3 bases removed from V and 6 bases from J, the gap between germline ends came to 5 bases. Germline CDR1 reads LNHDA; CDR2 reads SQIVND (reference sequence). This CDR3 is built from 12 residues. The CDR3 DNA reads as TGTGCCAGTAGTATGAGTGCCGGGGAGCTGTTTTTT. It yields the protein CASSMSAGELFF.

The rearrangement links TRBV5-1 to TRBJ2-7; no clear D gene. The V gene lost 4 bases and the J gene lost 2 bases, with 16 bases spanning the gap. Germline lookup yields CDR1 SGHRS and CDR2 YFSETQ. This CDR3 has 15 amino acids. The CDR3 DNA reads as TGCGCCAGCAGCCCCCGATACGGGTCTCCCTACGAGCAGTACTTC. It encodes CASSPRYGSPYEQYF.

The chain is built from TRBV13 and TRBJ2-7; D is perhaps TRBD2 (5 bases). The CDR3 covers 13 residues. Trimming cost V 3 bases and J 6 bases, with 12 bases left between them. Per germline, CDR1 PRHDT and CDR2 FYEKMQ (reference sequence). The CDR3: CASSFGNSPEQYF. The CDR3 nucleotides read TGTGCCAGCAGCTTCGGGAACTCCCCCGAGCAGTACTTC.

As concerns this clone: Other nucleotide sequences in the sample specify the same CDR3. The genes are TRBV5-4 and TRBJ2-7, with TRBD1 identical over 9 bases. The germline gives CDR1 SGHNT, CDR2 YYREEE (reference sequence). The CDR3 sequence is 15 residues long. The V and J ends lost 0 bases and 0 bases, in that order; junction bases with no gene match: 1. The chain's CDR3 is CASSLGTGVSYEQYF. CDR3 DNA sequence: TGTGCCAGCAGCTTGGGGACAGGGGTCTCCTACGAGCAGTACTTC.

This chain joins TRBV5-4 and TRBJ2-3; D not resolved. Trimming removed 4 bases at V and 1 base at J, with 13 bases between. CDR3 size: 15 residues. CDR1 is SGHNT, CDR2 YYREEE, per germline (reference sequence). DNA of the CDR3: TGTGCCAGCAGCCCGCCTGGTCAGGGCACAGATACGCAGTATTTT. This translates into CASSPPGQGTDTQYF.

On this clone itself: At one end the junction does not follow the germline gene, possibly because of a read error. The rearrangement uses TRBV5-4 and TRBJ2-7; 16 nucleotides match TRBD2. The CDR3 contains 15 residues. Germline V gene data show CDR1 as SGHNT and CDR2 as YYREEE (reference sequence). CDR3: CASSLAGLAGGEQYF. The CDR3 region has the DNA TGTGCCAGCAGTTTGGCGGGACTAGCGGGAGGGGAGCAGTACTTC.

The V gene is TRBV6-5, the J gene TRBJ2-1; D may be TRBD1 (6 bases). The CDR3 sequence is 16 residues long. Trimming shortened V by 2 bases and J by 6 bases, and 17 bases separated the two germline ends. Looked up from germline, CDR1 is MNHEY and CDR2 is SVGAGI. In DNA, the CDR3 is TGTGCCAGCAGTTACGGTTCAGGGGTTGTCGCCAATGAGCAGTTCTTC. Encoded protein: CASSYGSGVVANEQFF.

To note about this clone: This sample also contains other DNA sequences that code for the same CDR3. The CDR3 DNA reads TGTGCCAGCAGTTTAGGGCAGGGGGCCTACGAGCAGTACTTC. Its protein product is CASSLGQGAYEQYF. The rearrangement links TRBV27 to TRBJ2-7; TRBD1 agrees at 7 bases. V lost 2 bases and J lost 2; bases outside the gene matches: 3. The CDR3 consists of 14 residues. Germline-derived CDR1 and CDR2 are MNHEY and SMNVEV (reference sequence).

The chain uses TRBV28 and TRBJ1-5, with 8 bases that match TRBD1. CDR1 is MDHEN, CDR2 SYDVKM, per germline. Unmatched junction bases numbered 19, after V lost 4 bases and J lost 5 bases. This CDR3 has 19 residues. The CDR3, as DNA: TGTGCCAGCAGTTCCATTATGTACCCCGGGACAGGCCACTATCAGCCCCAGCATTTT. As protein: CASSSIMYPGTGHYQPQHF. Filled out from reference TRBV28 and TRBJ1-5, the complete variable domain reads DVKVTQSSRYLVKRTGEKVFLECVQDMDHENMFWYRQDPGLGLRLIYFSYDVKMKEKGDIPEGYSVSREKKERFSLILESASTNQTSMYLCASSSIMYPGTGHYQPQHFGDGTRLSIL.

A word on this clone: The same CDR3 arises from other DNA sequences in this sample as well. The chain joins TRBV3-1 (or the pseudogene TRBV3-2) to TRBJ1-2; no reliable D call. Germline V gene data show CDR1 as LGHDT and CDR2 as YNNKEL (reference sequence). The V end lost 0 bases, the J end lost 2 bases, and 1 base lay between the germline ends. CDR3 size: 12 residues. The CDR3 sequence is CASSQENYGYTF. CDR3 coding DNA: TGTGCCAGCAGCCAAGAGAACTATGGCTACACCTTC.

The genes are TRBV24-1 and TRBJ2-7, with a possible D match to TRBD1 (6 bases). Trimming cost V 5 bases and J 4 bases, with 20 bases left between them. Looked up from germline, CDR1 is KGHDR and CDR2 is SFDVKD. The CDR3 contains 16 residues. The CDR3: CATSAGWTDTSYEQYF. The CDR3 DNA is TGTGCCACCAGTGCCGGGTGGACAGACACATCATACGAGCAGTACTTC.

This chain connects TRBV27 to TRBJ2-6; D is possibly TRBD2 (6 bases). Per germline, CDR1 MNHEY and CDR2 SMNVEV (reference sequence). The CDR3 covers 18 residues. Trimming removed 9 bases from V and 1 base from J, with 22 bases in between. In DNA form, the CDR3 reads TGTGCCAGATCAGGAGGGGACGGGGGATCATCTGGGGCCAACGTCCTGACTTTC. It encodes CARSGGDGGSSGANVLTF.

The chain joins TRBV12-3 or TRBV12-4 to TRBJ1-2; no clear D. The CDR3 contains 12 residues. V was trimmed by 5 bases and J by 4 bases, leaving 8 bases between them. CDR3 sequence: CASSASLYGYTF. The CDR3 DNA reads as TGTGCCAGCAGTGCCTCCCTCTATGGCTACACCTTC.

As for this clone: Other DNA sequences within the sample encode an identical CDR3. The genes are TRBV19 and TRBJ2-2; D gene uncertain. V gave up 4 bases and J gave up 3 bases, with 0 bases separating them. The CDR3 is made up of 11 amino acids. Germline V gene lookup returns CDR1 LNHDA and CDR2 SQIVND (reference sequence). Here the CDR3 DNA reads TGTGCCAGTAGTAACACCGGGGAGCTGTTTTTT. It specifies CASSNTGELFF.

V is TRBV6-2 or TRBV6-3 and J is TRBJ1-4, with D unresolved. Trimming removed 0 bases from V and 7 bases from J, with 12 bases in between. The CDR3 extends over 15 amino acids. Per the germline V gene, CDR1 is MNHEY and CDR2 is SVGEGT. CDR3 protein: CASSYSKGGAEKLFF. Here the CDR3 DNA reads TGTGCCAGCAGTTACTCGAAGGGTGGAGCTGAAAAACTGTTTTTT.

The rearrangement links TRBV7-9 to TRBJ2-7; TRBD2 might be the D (5 bases). CDR1 and CDR2 (germline): SEHNR, FQNEAQ (reference sequence). The CDR3 is 14 amino acids. V was cut by 0 bases and J by 3 bases, with 9 bases left in between. CDR3 region: CASSLAERNYEQYF. In nucleotides, the CDR3 is TGTGCCAGCAGCTTAGCTGAGCGGAACTACGAGCAGTACTTC. Complete variable domain (other parts from reference TRBV7-9 and TRBJ2-7): DTGVSQNPRHKITKRGQNVTFRCDPISEHNRLYWYRQTLGQGPEFLTYFQNEAQLEKSRLLSDRFSAERPKGSFSTLEIQRTEQGDSAMYLCASSLAERNYEQYFGPGTRLTVT.

The chain joins TRBV4-2 to TRBJ2-1; 12 positions match TRBD2. Unmatched junction bases numbered 5, after V lost 0 bases and J lost 8 bases. This CDR3 is built from 16 residues. The germline CDR1 and CDR2 sequences are LGHNA and YNFKEQ. CDR3 in DNA: TGTGCCAGCAGCCAAGAGCTAGCGGGGGGGTCCTATGAGCAGTTCTTC. It codes for CASSQELAGGSYEQFF.

This clone has more than one count but fewer than ten. The chain links TRBV2 to TRBJ2-2; TRBD1 agrees at 8 bases. Germline CDR1 is SNHLY and CDR2 is FYNNEI. The CDR3 is made up of 12 amino acids. V lost 10 bases, J lost 7 bases, and 5 bases stayed unmatched. The CDR3 is CATGQGGGELFF. In DNA form, the CDR3 reads TGTGCCACTGGACAGGGTGGCGGGGAGCTGTTTTTT.

A word on this clone: Other DNA sequences of this sample code for an identical CDR3. This chain uses TRBV9 with TRBJ2-1; TRBD2 agrees at 9 bases. This CDR3 comprises 17 residues. CDR1 and CDR2 from the germline V gene are SGDLS and YYNGEE. The V segment lost 0 bases and the J segment 6 bases; nucleotides outside the gene matches: 10. Here the CDR3 reads CASSVGLRAGGLNEQFF. The CDR3 bases are TGTGCCAGCAGCGTAGGTCTCCGGGCGGGGGGGCTCAATGAGCAGTTCTTC.